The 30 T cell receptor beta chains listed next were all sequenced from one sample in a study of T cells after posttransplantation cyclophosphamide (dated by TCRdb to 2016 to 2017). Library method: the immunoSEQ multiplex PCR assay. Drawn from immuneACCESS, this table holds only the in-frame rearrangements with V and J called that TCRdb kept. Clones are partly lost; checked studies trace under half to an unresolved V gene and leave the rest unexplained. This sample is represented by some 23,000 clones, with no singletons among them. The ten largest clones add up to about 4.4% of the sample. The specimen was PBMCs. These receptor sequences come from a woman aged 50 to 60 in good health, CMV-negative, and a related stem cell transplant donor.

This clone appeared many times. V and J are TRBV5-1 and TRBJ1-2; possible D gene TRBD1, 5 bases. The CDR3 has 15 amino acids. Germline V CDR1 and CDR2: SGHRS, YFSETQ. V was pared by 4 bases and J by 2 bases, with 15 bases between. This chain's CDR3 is CASSRSQGSNYGYTF. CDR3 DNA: TGCGCCAGCAGCCGGTCTCAGGGATCCAACTATGGCTACACCTTC.

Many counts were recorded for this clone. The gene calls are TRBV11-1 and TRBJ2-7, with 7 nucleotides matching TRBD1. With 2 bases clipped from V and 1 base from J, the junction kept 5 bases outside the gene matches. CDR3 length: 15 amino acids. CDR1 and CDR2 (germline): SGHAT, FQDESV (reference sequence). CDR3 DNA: TGTGCCAGCAGCTTACCCCGGGACAGTTCCTACGAGCAGTACTTC. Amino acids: CASSLPRDSSYEQYF.

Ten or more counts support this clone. In nucleotides, the CDR3 is TGTGCCTCTGGGACTAGCGGGGGCAAACAAGAGACCCAGTACTTC. Translation gives CASGTSGGKQETQYF. The rearrangement links TRBV10-3 to TRBJ2-5, with 14 bases lining up with TRBD2. The ends lost 11 bases at V and 2 bases at J; junction bases unmatched: 7. Germline V gene sequence: CDR1 ENHRY, CDR2 SYGVKD. This CDR3 has 15 residues.

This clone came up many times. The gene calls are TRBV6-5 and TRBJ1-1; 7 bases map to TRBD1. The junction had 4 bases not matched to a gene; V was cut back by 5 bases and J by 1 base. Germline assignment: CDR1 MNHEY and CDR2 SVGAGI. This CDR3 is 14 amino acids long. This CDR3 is CASSDRDGNTEAFF. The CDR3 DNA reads TGTGCCAGCAGTGACAGGGACGGGAACACTGAAGCTTTCTTT.

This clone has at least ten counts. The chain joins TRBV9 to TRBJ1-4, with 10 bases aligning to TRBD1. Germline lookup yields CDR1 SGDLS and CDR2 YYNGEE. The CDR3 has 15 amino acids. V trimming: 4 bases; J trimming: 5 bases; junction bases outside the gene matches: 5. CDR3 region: CASSTRDRGNEKLFF. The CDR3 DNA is TGTGCCAGCAGCACAAGGGACAGGGGAAATGAAAAACTGTTTTTT.

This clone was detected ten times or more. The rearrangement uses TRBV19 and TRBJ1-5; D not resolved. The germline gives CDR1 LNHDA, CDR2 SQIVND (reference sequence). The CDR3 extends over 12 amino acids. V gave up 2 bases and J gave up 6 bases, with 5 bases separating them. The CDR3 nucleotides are TGTGCCAGTAGTATACGGGTTCAGCCCCAGCATTTT. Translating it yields CASSIRVQPQHF.

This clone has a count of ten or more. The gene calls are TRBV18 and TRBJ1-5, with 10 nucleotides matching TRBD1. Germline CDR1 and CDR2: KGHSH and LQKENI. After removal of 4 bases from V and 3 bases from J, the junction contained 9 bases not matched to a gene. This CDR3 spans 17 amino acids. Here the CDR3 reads CASSRTAGTGDNQPQHF. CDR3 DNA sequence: TGTGCCAGCTCACGAACAGCCGGGACAGGGGACAATCAGCCCCAGCATTTT.

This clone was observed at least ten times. The chain's CDR3 is CASSGGQLNSPLHF. The CDR3 nucleotides are TGTGCCAGCAGCGGGGGACAGCTAAATTCACCCCTCCACTTT. The chain employs TRBV9 and TRBJ1-6; 7 nucleotides line up with TRBD1. The CDR3 consists of 14 residues. V lost 3 bases to trimming and J lost 7 bases; unmatched junction nucleotides: 4. The germline V gene has CDR1 SGDLS and CDR2 YYNGEE. Full variable domain (remainder filled in from reference TRBV9 and TRBJ1-6): DSGVTQTPKHLITATGQRVTLRCSPRSGDLSVYWYQQSLDQGLQFLIQYYNGEERAKGNILERFSAQQFPDLHSELNLSSLELGDSALYFCASSGGQLNSPLHFGNGTRLTVT.

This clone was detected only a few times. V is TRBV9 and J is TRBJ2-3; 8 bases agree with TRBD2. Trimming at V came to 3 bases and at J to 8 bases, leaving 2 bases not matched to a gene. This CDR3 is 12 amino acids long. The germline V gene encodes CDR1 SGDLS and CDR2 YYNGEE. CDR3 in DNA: TGTGCCAGCAGCGCCGGGGGGGGTACGCAGTATTTT. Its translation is CASSAGGGTQYF.

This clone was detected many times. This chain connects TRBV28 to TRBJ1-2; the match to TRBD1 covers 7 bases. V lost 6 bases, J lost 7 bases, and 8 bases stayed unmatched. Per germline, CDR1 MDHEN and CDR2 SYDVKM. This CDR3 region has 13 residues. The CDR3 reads CASSPGTALGYTF. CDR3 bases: TGTGCCAGCAGCCCTGGGACAGCTCTTGGCTACACCTTC.

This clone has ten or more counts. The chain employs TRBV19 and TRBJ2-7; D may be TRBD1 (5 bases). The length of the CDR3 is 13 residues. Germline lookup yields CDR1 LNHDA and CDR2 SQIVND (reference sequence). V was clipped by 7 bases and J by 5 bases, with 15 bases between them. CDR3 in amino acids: CASTPTGRDEQYF. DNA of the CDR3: TGTGCCAGTACCCCCACGGGCAGGGACGAGCAGTACTTC.

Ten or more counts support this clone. For the CDR3, the DNA is TGCGCCAGCAGCTCTAGGGACAGGGTAAAGTTGGACACTGAAGCTTTCTTT. This encodes CASSSRDRVKLDTEAFF. V usage is TRBV4-1 and J usage is TRBJ1-1, with 9 bases identical to TRBD1. The germline V gene encodes CDR1 MGHRA and CDR2 YSYEKL. The CDR3 has 17 residues. V lost 5 bases to trimming and J lost 3 bases; unmatched junction nucleotides: 13.

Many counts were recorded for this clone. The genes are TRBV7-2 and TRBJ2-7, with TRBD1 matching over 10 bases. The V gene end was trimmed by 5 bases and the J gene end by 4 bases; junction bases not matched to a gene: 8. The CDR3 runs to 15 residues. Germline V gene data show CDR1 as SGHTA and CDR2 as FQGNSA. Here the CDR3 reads CASSPWTGGFYEQYF. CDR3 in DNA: TGTGCCAGCAGCCCGTGGACAGGGGGGTTTTACGAGCAGTACTTC.

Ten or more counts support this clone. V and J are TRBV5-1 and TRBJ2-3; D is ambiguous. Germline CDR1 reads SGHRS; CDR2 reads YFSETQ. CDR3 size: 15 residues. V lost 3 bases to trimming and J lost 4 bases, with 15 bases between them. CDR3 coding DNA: TGCGCCAGCAGCTCCGGCGTTCGGGTTTCAGATACGCAGTATTTT. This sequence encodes CASSSGVRVSDTQYF.

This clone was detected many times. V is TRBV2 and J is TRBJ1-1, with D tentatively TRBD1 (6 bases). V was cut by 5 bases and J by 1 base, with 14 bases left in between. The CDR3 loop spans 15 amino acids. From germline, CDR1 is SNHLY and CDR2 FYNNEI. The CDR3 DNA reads TGTGCCAGCAGTTATACGGGACACGAGAACACTGAAGCTTTCTTT. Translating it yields CASSYTGHENTEAFF. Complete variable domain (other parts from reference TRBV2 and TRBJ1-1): EPEVTQTPSHQVTQMGQEVILRCVPISNHLYFYWYRQILGQKVEFLVSFYNNEISEKSEIFDDQFSVERPDGSNFTLKIRSTKLEDSAMYFCASSYTGHENTEAFFGQGTRLTVV.

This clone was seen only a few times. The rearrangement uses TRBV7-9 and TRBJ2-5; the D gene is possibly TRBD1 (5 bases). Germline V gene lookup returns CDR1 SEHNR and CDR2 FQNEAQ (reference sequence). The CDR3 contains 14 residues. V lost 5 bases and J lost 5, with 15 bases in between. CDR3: CASSPRQSGETQYF. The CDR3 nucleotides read TGTGCCAGCAGCCCCCGACAGTCCGGGGAGACCCAGTACTTC.

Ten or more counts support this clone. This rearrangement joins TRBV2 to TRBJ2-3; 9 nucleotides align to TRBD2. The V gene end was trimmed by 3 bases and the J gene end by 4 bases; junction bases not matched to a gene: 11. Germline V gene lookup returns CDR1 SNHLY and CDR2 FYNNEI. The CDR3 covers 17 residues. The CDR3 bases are TGTGCCAGCAGTGACCTCTGGCTAGCGGGGAGTGCAGATACGCAGTATTTT. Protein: CASSDLWLAGSADTQYF. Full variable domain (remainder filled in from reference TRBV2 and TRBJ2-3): EPEVTQTPSHQVTQMGQEVILRCVPISNHLYFYWYRQILGQKVEFLVSFYNNEISEKSEIFDDQFSVERPDGSNFTLKIRSTKLEDSAMYFCASSDLWLAGSADTQYFGPGTRLTVL.

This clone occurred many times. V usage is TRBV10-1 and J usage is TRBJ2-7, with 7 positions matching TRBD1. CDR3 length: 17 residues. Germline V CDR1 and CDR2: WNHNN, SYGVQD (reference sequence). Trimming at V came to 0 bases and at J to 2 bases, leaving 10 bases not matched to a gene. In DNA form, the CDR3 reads TGCGCCAGCAGTGAGTCTAAGTTAAGTCAGGGGGCCTACGAGCAGTACTTC. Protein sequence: CASSESKLSQGAYEQYF.

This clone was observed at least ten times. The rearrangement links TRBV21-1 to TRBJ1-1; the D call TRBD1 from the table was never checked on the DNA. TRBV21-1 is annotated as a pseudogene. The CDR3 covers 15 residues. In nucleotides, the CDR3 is TGTGCCAGCAGCGAGATGGACAGGGGTGGTACTGAAGCTTTCTTT. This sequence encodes CASSEMDRGGTEAFF.

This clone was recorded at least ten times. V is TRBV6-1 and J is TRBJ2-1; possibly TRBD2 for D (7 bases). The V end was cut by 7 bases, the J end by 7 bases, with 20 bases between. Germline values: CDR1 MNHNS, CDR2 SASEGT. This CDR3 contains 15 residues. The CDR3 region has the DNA TGTGCCAGCACCAAAGGGGGAGGGGTAGATAATGAGCAGTTCTTC. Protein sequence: CASTKGGGVDNEQFF.

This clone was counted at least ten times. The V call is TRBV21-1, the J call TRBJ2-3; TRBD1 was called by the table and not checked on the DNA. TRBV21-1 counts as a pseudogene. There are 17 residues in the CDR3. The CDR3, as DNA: TGTGCCAGCAGCAAAATTTTTAGACAGCGCAACACAGATACGCAGTATTTT. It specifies CASSKIFRQRNTDTQYF.

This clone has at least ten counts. The CDR3 here is CASSESLAGGIGPETQYF. The DNA of the CDR3 is TGCGCCAGCAGTGAGTCACTAGCGGGAGGAATCGGCCCAGAGACCCAGTACTTC. This chain uses TRBV10-1 with TRBJ2-5; 12 nucleotides match TRBD2. CDR1 is WNHNN and CDR2 is SYGVQD in the germline V gene (reference sequence). This CDR3 region has 18 residues. With V trimmed by 0 bases and J by 4 bases, 9 bases remained unmatched.

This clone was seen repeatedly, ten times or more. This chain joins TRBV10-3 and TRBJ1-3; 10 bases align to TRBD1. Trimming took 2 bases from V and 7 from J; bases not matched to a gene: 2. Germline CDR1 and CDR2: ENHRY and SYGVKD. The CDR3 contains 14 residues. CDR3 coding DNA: TGTGCCATCAGTGAGACGGACAGGGGGAACACCATATATTTT. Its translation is CAISETDRGNTIYF.

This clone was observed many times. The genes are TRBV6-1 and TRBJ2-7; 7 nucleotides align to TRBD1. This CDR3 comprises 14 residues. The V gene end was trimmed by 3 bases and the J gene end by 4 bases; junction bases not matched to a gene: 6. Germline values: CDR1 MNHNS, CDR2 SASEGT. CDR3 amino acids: CASSERQGVYEQYF. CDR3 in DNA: TGTGCCAGCAGTGAGCGGCAGGGGGTGTACGAGCAGTACTTC.

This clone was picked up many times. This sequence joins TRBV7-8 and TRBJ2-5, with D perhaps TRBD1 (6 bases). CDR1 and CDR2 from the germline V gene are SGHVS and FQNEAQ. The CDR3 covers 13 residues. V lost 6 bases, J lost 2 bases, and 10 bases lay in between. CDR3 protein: CASREDSQETQYF. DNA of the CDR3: TGTGCCAGCAGGGAGGACAGTCAAGAGACCCAGTACTTC.

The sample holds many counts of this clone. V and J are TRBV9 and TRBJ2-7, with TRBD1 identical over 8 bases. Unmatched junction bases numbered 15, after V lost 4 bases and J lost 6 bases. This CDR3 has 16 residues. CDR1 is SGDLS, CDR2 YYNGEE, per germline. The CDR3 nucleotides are TGTGCCAGCAGCCCCCGGGCAGGGGGCTTCCTCCTCGAGCAGTACTTC. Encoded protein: CASSPRAGGFLLEQYF.

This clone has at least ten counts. In DNA, the CDR3 is TGTGCCAGCAGTTTAAGGGGGGGTAAGGGGACTGAAGCTTTCTTT. This codes for CASSLRGGKGTEAFF. The chain has TRBV27 and TRBJ1-1, with D possibly TRBD1 on 6 matching bases. Trimming left V 2 bases short and J 5 bases short, with 15 bases between. This CDR3 region has 15 residues. The V gene's germline CDR1 is MNHEY and CDR2 SMNVEV (reference sequence).

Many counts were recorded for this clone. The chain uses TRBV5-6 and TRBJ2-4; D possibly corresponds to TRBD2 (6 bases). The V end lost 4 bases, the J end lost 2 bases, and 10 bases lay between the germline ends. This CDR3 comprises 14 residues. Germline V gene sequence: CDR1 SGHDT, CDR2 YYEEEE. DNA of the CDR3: TGTGCCAGCAGCCTGGCGGGGACCAAAAACATTCAGTACTTC. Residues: CASSLAGTKNIQYF.

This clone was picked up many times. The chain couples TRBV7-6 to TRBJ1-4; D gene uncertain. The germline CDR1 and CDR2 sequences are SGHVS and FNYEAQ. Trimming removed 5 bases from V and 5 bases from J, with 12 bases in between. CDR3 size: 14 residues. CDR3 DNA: TGTGCCAGCAGCCCAGGCGTGAAGAATGAAAAACTGTTTTTT. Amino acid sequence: CASSPGVKNEKLFF.

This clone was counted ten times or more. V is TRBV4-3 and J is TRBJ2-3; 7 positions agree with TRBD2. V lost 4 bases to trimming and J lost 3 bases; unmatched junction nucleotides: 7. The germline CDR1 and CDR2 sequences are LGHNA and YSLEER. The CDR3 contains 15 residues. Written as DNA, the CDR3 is TGCGCCAGCAGCCCGGCTAGCGGATTTACAGATACGCAGTATTTT. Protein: CASSPASGFTDTQYF.